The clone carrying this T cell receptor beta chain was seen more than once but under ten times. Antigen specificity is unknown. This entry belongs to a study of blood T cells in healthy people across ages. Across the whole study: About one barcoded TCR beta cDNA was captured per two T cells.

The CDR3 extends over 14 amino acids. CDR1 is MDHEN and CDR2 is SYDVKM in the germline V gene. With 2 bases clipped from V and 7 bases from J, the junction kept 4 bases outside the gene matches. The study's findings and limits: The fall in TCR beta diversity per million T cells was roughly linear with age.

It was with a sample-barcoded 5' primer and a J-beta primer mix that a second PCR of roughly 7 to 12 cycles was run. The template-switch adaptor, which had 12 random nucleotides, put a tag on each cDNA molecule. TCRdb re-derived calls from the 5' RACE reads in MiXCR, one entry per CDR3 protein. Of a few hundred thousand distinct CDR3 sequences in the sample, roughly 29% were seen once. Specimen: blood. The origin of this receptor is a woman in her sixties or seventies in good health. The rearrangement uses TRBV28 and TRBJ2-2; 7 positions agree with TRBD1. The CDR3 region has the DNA TGTGCCAGCAGTTTACAGGGGGTTAGCGGGGAGCTGTTTTTT. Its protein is CASSLQGVSGELFF.